One sample yielded the 15 T cell receptor beta chains listed below, sequenced in a study of blood T cell repertoires in COVID-19. Sequenced by immunoSEQ multiplex PCR; TCRdb stores in-frame clones only, minus some. Here the sample spans about 180,000 clones, 80% to 85% being singletons. Sample: peripheral blood. These receptors all come from a woman in her 70s with COVID-19, enrolled during active disease.

The J gene is TRBJ1-1, the V gene TRBV3-1 (or the pseudogene TRBV3-2), with unresolved D. The CDR3 consists of 15 residues. The V and J ends lost 4 bases and 4 bases respectively, with 16 bases between them. Germline V gene sequence: CDR1 LGHDT, CDR2 YNNKEL (reference sequence). The DNA of the CDR3 is TGTGCCAGCAGCCTTCTGACCCCACCAGGCACTGAAGCTTTCTTT. It translates to CASSLLTPPGTEAFF.

The V gene is TRBV28, the J gene TRBJ1-2, with no clear D. Germline loops: CDR1 MDHEN, CDR2 SYDVKM. The CDR3 covers 13 residues. The V and J ends lost 2 bases and 1 base respectively, with 5 bases between them. CDR3 residues: CASSLQVNYGYTF. The CDR3 DNA reads TGTGCCAGCAGTTTACAGGTTAACTATGGCTACACCTTC.

CDR3 loop: CATSRGGSSGANVLTF. In DNA, the CDR3 is TGTGCCACCAGCCGGGGGGGCTCCTCTGGGGCCAACGTCCTGACTTTC. The rearrangement links TRBV15 to TRBJ2-6; TRBD2 aligns across 8 bases. The CDR3 contains 16 residues. Germline V gene data show CDR1 as LNHNV and CDR2 as YYDKDF (reference sequence). Unmatched junction bases numbered 3, after V lost 5 bases and J lost 0 bases.

This clone was counted a single time. The chain joins TRBV3-1 (or the pseudogene TRBV3-2) to TRBJ1-2, with D perhaps matching TRBD1 (6 bases). CDR3 length: 13 amino acids. The V end was cut by 6 bases, the J end by 4 bases, with 12 bases between. The V gene's germline CDR1 is LGHDT and CDR2 YNNKEL (reference sequence). The CDR3 loop reads CASSREDSYGYTF. CDR3 DNA sequence: TGTGCCAGCAGTAGAGAGGACAGCTATGGCTACACCTTC.

The genes are TRBV10-3 and TRBJ1-2; 7 nucleotides align to TRBD1. The CDR3 runs 12 residues. The V gene's germline CDR1 is ENHRY and CDR2 SYGVKD. V trimming: 6 bases; J trimming: 8 bases; junction bases outside the gene matches: 6. The CDR3 nucleotides read TGTGCCATCAGGAGGGACAGAGAAGGCTACACCTTC. This encodes CAIRRDREGYTF.

This chain connects TRBV4-3 to TRBJ2-1, with TRBD2 identical over 7 bases. The CDR3 length is 14 residues. The ends lost 0 bases at V and 10 bases at J; junction bases unmatched: 6. In germline, CDR1 is LGHNA, CDR2 YSLEER. CDR3 loop: CASSQDGRAKEQFF. The CDR3, as DNA: TGCGCCAGCAGCCAAGATGGGAGGGCGAAGGAGCAGTTCTTC.

CDR3 region: CASSPGLAGRGSTDTQYF. The CDR3 region has the DNA TGTGCCAGCAGTCCCGGACTAGCGGGGAGGGGTAGCACAGATACGCAGTATTTT. This chain connects TRBV28 to TRBJ2-3; 12 bases are a match to TRBD2. The CDR3 is made up of 18 amino acids. V shed 5 bases and J 0 bases; nucleotides not matched to a gene: 9. Germline-derived CDR1 and CDR2 are MDHEN and SYDVKM. Full variable domain (remainder filled in from reference TRBV28 and TRBJ2-3): DVKVTQSSRYLVKRTGEKVFLECVQDMDHENMFWYRQDPGLGLRLIYFSYDVKMKEKGDIPEGYSVSREKKERFSLILESASTNQTSMYLCASSPGLAGRGSTDTQYFGPGTRLTVL.

The chain combines TRBV20-1 with TRBJ2-7; TRBD1 matches at 9 bases. V gave up 3 bases and J gave up 0 bases; unmatched junction bases: 6. CDR1 is DFQATT, CDR2 SNEGSKA, per germline (reference sequence). The CDR3 is 15 residues long. The CDR3 reads CSASTPGQGSYEQYF. The CDR3 DNA reads as TGCAGTGCTAGTACCCCGGGACAGGGCTCCTACGAGCAGTACTTC.

The chain carries TRBV7-2 and TRBJ2-7, with TRBD1 as a possible D gene (6 bases). The CDR3 loop spans 15 amino acids. Germline V gene lookup returns CDR1 SGHTA and CDR2 FQGNSA. Trimming took off 5 bases at V and 0 bases at J, with 14 bases between the two ends. The CDR3 nucleotides are TGTGCCAGCAGCCCGGGACATTCCAGCTCCTACGAGCAGTACTTC. This translates into CASSPGHSSSYEQYF.

V gene TRBV7-2 combines with J gene TRBJ1-1; D perhaps matches TRBD1 (5 bases). CDR3 size: 16 residues. Germline assignment: CDR1 SGHTA and CDR2 FQGNSA. V was clipped by 5 bases and J by 1 base, with 17 bases between them. This CDR3 reads CASSRDFLGGNTEAFF. CDR3 nucleotide sequence: TGTGCCAGCAGCCGGGACTTCCTAGGAGGGAACACTGAAGCTTTCTTT.

This clone was picked up many times. The chain is built from TRBV7-9 and TRBJ1-3, with TRBD1 as a possible D gene (6 bases). V was cut by 5 bases and J by 0 bases, with 17 bases left in between. Germline lookup yields CDR1 SEHNR and CDR2 FQNEAQ (reference sequence). The CDR3 is 17 amino acids. The CDR3 bases are TGTGCCAGCAGCCCAAAGTACAGGGTCTCCTCTGGAAACACCATATATTTT. This encodes CASSPKYRVSSGNTIYF.

V usage is TRBV29-1 and J usage is TRBJ2-4; the D gene is possibly TRBD1 (5 bases). This CDR3 has 15 amino acids. With 0 bases removed from V and 8 bases from J, the gap between germline ends came to 17 bases. Germline V gives CDR1 SQVTM, CDR2 ANQGSEA. The CDR3 loop reads CSVEDRKGIEYIQYF. CDR3 bases: TGCAGCGTTGAAGATCGTAAGGGGATTGAGTACATTCAGTACTTC.

V gene TRBV28 combines with J gene TRBJ2-3; D remains ambiguous. CDR1 is MDHEN and CDR2 is SYDVKM in the germline V gene. This CDR3 is built from 14 residues. V was pared by 5 bases and J by 8 bases, with 17 bases between. DNA for the CDR3: TGTGCCAGCAGTAAAGAACCACTGGCAGGTACGCAGTATTTT. This sequence encodes CASSKEPLAGTQYF.

The chain employs TRBV18 and TRBJ2-7, with D perhaps matching TRBD2 (5 bases). Germline CDR1 is KGHSH and CDR2 is LQKENI. Trimming stripped 2 bases from V and 2 bases from J, with 10 bases between. The CDR3 spans 14 residues. The CDR3 protein is CASSPRAETYEQYF. The CDR3 DNA sequence: TGTGCCAGCTCACCAAGAGCGGAGACCTACGAGCAGTACTTC.

V gene TRBV19 combines with J gene TRBJ1-2; D not resolved. This CDR3 is built from 15 residues. V lost 7 bases and J lost 5, with 20 bases in between. CDR1 LNHDA and CDR2 SQIVND come from the germline V gene (reference sequence). In DNA form, the CDR3 reads TGTGCCAGTAATGGCAGACTAGGTTTACGGTATGGCTACACCTTC. It yields the protein CASNGRLGLRYGYTF.